The rows below give T cell receptor beta chains drawn from one sample of a study of response to subunit inactivated influenza vaccine. Using its own MiXCR run on the RT-PCR reads, TCRdb lists one record per CDR3 protein. The data hold under 800,000 distinct CDR3 sequences, with 14% observed a single time. The sequencing used PBMCs from blood, collected approximately 15 days before vaccination. The receptor source for this set is a man aged 45 to 65 who received an inactivated influenza vaccine. Both conserved end residues are part of each CDR3. Fields, in order: V gene, J gene, CDR3 protein.

v_gene: TRBV4-1
j_gene: TRBJ2-1
CDR3aa: CASSQRQTGLAGGLSYNEQFF

v_gene: TRBV4-2
j_gene: TRBJ1-1
CDR3aa: CASSEVEGLTEAFF

v_gene: TRBV30
j_gene: TRBJ1-2
CDR3aa: CAWSGEMGSRDTF

v_gene: TRBV4-3
j_gene: TRBJ2-3
CDR3aa: CASSQDRATDTQYF

v_gene: TRBV11-2
j_gene: TRBJ2-1
CDR3aa: CASSRTSGMSYNEQFF

v_gene: TRBV9
j_gene: TRBJ2-2
CDR3aa: CASSAQTGARTGELFF

v_gene: TRBV5-4
j_gene: TRBJ1-1
CDR3aa: CASSLDPAGGAEAFF

v_gene: TRBV4-1
j_gene: TRBJ1-2
CDR3aa: CASSQGPAGGIHYGYTF

v_gene: TRBV5-6
j_gene: TRBJ2-7
CDR3aa: CASSLALWAEEQYF

v_gene: TRBV29-1
j_gene: TRBJ2-1
CDR3aa: CSVGNRLAAHNEQFF

v_gene: TRBV30
j_gene: TRBJ1-5
CDR3aa: CAWTRGSNQPQHF

v_gene: TRBV7-8
j_gene: TRBJ2-3
CDR3aa: CASSTGTGWGTDTQYF

v_gene: TRBV12-3/TRBV12-4
j_gene: TRBJ2-1
CDR3aa: CASRLPGVEEQFF

v_gene: TRBV28
j_gene: TRBJ1-2
CDR3aa: CATDPGAANGYTF

v_gene: TRBV10-3
j_gene: TRBJ2-7
CDR3aa: CAISEKGFTYEQYF

v_gene: TRBV27
j_gene: TRBJ2-1
CDR3aa: CASRLQGATYNEQFF